This record covers a single T cell receptor beta chain. Its antigen is unknown. There are no base qualities to consult, and no much larger clone falls within one base. Patients with a history of autoimmune disease or receiving systemic immunosuppression were excluded from the trial. Peripheral blood for TCR sequencing was drawn from every dose cohort at baseline, at cycle 4 day 1 and at cycle 7 day 1. Samples came from an open-label, multicenter, first-in-human phase I dose-escalation trial of ivuxolimab. Adults with locally advanced or metastatic head and neck squamous cell, hepatocellular, melanoma or renal cell carcinoma were enrolled in the trial. Before TCR sequencing, CD4+ T cells and CD8+ T cells were sorted from peripheral blood as separate populations. This record comes from a study of OX40 agonist ivuxolimab in advanced cancers. Regarding the research as a whole: Ivuxolimab was a fully human IgG2 agonistic monoclonal antibody targeting the costimulatory receptor OX40 (CD134). Intravenous ivuxolimab was administered to patients every 2 weeks at six dose levels: 0.01, 0.1, 0.3, 1.5, 3 and 10 mg/kg. Of the approximately 54 dose-escalation patients, hepatocellular carcinoma was present in around 19, melanoma in approximately 15, renal cell carcinoma in 9 and head and neck cancer in 9. The dose-escalation cohort was almost 85% male with a mean age of roughly 62 years, ranging from about 23 to 85. Prior anti-PD-1, anti-PD-L1 or anti-CTLA-4 therapy was permitted, and 40% to 50% of dose-escalation patients had received checkpoint inhibitors. Partial responses occurred in three dose-escalation patients, of whom one had hepatocellular carcinoma and two had cutaneous melanoma. The purpose of peripheral TCRbeta sequencing was to test whether ivuxolimab changed TCR sequence diversity and led to clonal T-cell expansion. The paper covers the monotherapy dose-escalation part of the phase I ivuxolimab trial, which included N of about 50 patients.

Results and caveats for the whole study, not just this receptor: In the 0.1-3.0 mg/kg groups, partial responders had among the lowest normalized peripheral clonal expansion, particularly in CD8+ T cells. On average, CD8+ T cells showed more expanded clones than CD4+ T cells after ivuxolimab. The antigen specificity of the peripheral T cells that underwent clonal expansion was not determined. At doses from 0.1 to 3.0 mg/kg, clonal expansion was seen in both CD4+ and CD8+ blood T cells between baseline and week 6. Low levels of normalized T-cell clonal expansion were also seen in some patients who did not respond.

CDR1 and CDR2 are read off the germline V gene (reference sequence) as LNHDA and SQIVND. From cysteine to phenylalanine, the CDR3 is 13 amino acids long. The read is trimmed to its CDR3 DNA, 39 bases read in frame from base 1. Deletion took 9 bases off V and 2 bases off J, with a span of 11 bases between the germline ends. For sequencing of the TCRbeta CDR3 region, genomic DNA was extracted from the sorted cells. TCRbeta CDR3 regions were sequenced using the immunoSEQ Assay. TCRdb limited this immuneACCESS table to in-frame rearrangements with V and J called. A share of clones is missing; checked studies link under half to unresolved V genes, and the rest is unexplained. The sample data list roughly 88,000 clones, and more than 70% of these were observed just once. The ten largest clones take up about 4.7% of the sample.

The TCR sequence derives from an adult with an advanced solid tumor such as melanoma, head and neck, liver or kidney cancer. The chain is encoded by TRBV19 joined to TRBJ1-3; the D gene identity is not certain. This specimen was CD4+ or CD8+ T cells sorted from blood, taken in a trial of the OX40 agonist ivuxolimab. The DNA is as follows: TGTGCCAGCGCCTTCGTGACTGGAAACACCATATATTTT. It specifies CASAFVTGNTIYF.